A selection of T cell receptor beta chains follows, all from one sample in a study of blood T cell repertoires in COVID-19. Clones were read by immunoSEQ multiplex PCR, and TCRdb kept only the in-frame ones, dropping some. The data contain 70,000 to 75,000 clones, more than 90% of them singletons. The sequencing input was peripheral blood. These receptors all stem from a human donor in a cohort sampled during active COVID-19. CDR3s include the opening cysteine and the closing phenylalanine or tryptophan. A D gene is named only where the DNA matches it firmly. Clone size appears in some rows only: once, few, many, or a class for an expanded clone.

j_gene: TRBJ1-2
v_gene: TRBV28
abundance: few
d_gene: TRBD1
CDR3aa: CASRQQQGTGYTF
CDR3nt: TGTGCCAGCAGACAACAACAGGGGACCGGCTACACCTTC

j_gene: TRBJ2-7
v_gene: TRBV20-1
abundance: -
d_gene: -
CDR3aa: CSATPGYEQYF
CDR3nt: TGCAGTGCCACCCCAGGTTACGAGCAGTACTTC

j_gene: TRBJ2-3
v_gene: TRBV27
abundance: -
d_gene: -
CDR3aa: CASSLSPDRPTDTQYF
CDR3nt: TGTGCCAGCAGTTTATCTCCTGACAGGCCCACAGATACGCAGTATTTT

j_gene: TRBJ1-4
v_gene: TRBV11-2
abundance: -
d_gene: -
CDR3aa: CASSRMTGPNEKLFF
CDR3nt: TGTGCCAGCAGCCGAATGACAGGCCCAAATGAAAAACTGTTTTTT

j_gene: TRBJ2-2
v_gene: TRBV18
abundance: -
d_gene: TRBD1
CDR3aa: CASSPAGGSTGELFF
CDR3nt: TGTGCCAGCTCACCAGCAGGGGGAAGCACCGGGGAGCTGTTTTTT

j_gene: TRBJ2-3
v_gene: TRBV10-3
abundance: -
d_gene: -
CDR3aa: CAISEVATSGDTQYF
CDR3nt: TGTGCCATCAGTGAGGTAGCGACGAGCGGGGATACGCAGTATTTT

j_gene: TRBJ2-7
v_gene: TRBV15
abundance: -
d_gene: -
CDR3aa: CATSRGWVAAYEQYF
CDR3nt: TGTGCCACCAGCAGAGGATGGGTAGCCGCCTACGAGCAGTACTTC

j_gene: TRBJ2-1
v_gene: TRBV6-5
abundance: few
d_gene: -
CDR3aa: CASGSRDHPYNEQFF
CDR3nt: TGTGCCAGCGGCTCGCGGGACCACCCCTACAATGAGCAGTTCTTC

j_gene: TRBJ1-3
v_gene: TRBV11-2
abundance: -
d_gene: -
CDR3aa: CASSTGPSGNTIYF
CDR3nt: TGTGCCAGCAGCACAGGGCCATCTGGAAACACCATATATTTT

j_gene: TRBJ1-1
v_gene: TRBV4-1
abundance: -
d_gene: TRBD1
CDR3aa: CASSQNGQVNTEAFF
CDR3nt: TGCGCCAGCAGCCAAAACGGACAGGTGAACACTGAAGCTTTCTTT

j_gene: TRBJ2-5
v_gene: TRBV7-9
abundance: -
d_gene: TRBD1
CDR3aa: CASSMRQGTQETQYF
CDR3nt: TGTGCCAGCAGCATGAGACAGGGGACTCAGGAGACCCAGTACTTC

j_gene: TRBJ2-7
v_gene: TRBV9
abundance: -
d_gene: -
CDR3aa: CASSVGSPGGAYSYEQYF
CDR3nt: TGTGCCAGCAGCGTAGGGAGCCCCGGAGGGGCCTATTCCTACGAGCAGTACTTC

j_gene: TRBJ2-7
v_gene: TRBV18
abundance: -
d_gene: -
CDR3aa: CASSSPKNGLYEQYF
CDR3nt: TGTGCCAGCTCCTCGCCCAAGAACGGACTCTACGAGCAGTACTTC

j_gene: TRBJ1-2
v_gene: TRBV3-1/TRBV3-2
abundance: -
d_gene: TRBD1
CDR3aa: CASSPRGGTGVFGYTF
CDR3nt: TGTGCCAGCAGCCCGCGAGGCGGGACAGGGGTTTTTGGCTACACCTTC

j_gene: TRBJ2-7
v_gene: TRBV15
abundance: -
d_gene: -
CDR3aa: CATSRDPGTYEQYF
CDR3nt: TGTGCCACCAGCAGAGATCCAGGGACCTACGAGCAGTACTTC

j_gene: TRBJ2-7
v_gene: TRBV6-6
abundance: -
d_gene: -
CDR3aa: CASSYYYEQYF
CDR3nt: TGTGCCAGCAGTTATTACTACGAGCAGTACTTC

j_gene: TRBJ2-7
v_gene: TRBV19
abundance: -
d_gene: -
CDR3aa: CASSPRGGSSYEQYF
CDR3nt: TGTGCCAGTAGTCCCCGGGGTGGAAGCTCCTACGAGCAGTACTTC

j_gene: TRBJ1-3
v_gene: TRBV11-2
abundance: -
d_gene: -
CDR3aa: CASSLGIGEGNTIYF
CDR3nt: TGTGCCAGCAGCTTAGGAATCGGGGAGGGCAACACCATATATTTT

j_gene: TRBJ1-3
v_gene: TRBV28
abundance: -
d_gene: -
CDR3aa: CASSSLGGMVGVGNTIYF
CDR3nt: TGTGCCAGCAGTTCCCTAGGGGGTATGGTCGGGGTCGGAAACACCATATATTTT

j_gene: TRBJ2-3
v_gene: TRBV7-9
abundance: -
d_gene: TRBD2
CDR3aa: CASSLGLAGGTDTQYF
CDR3nt: TGTGCCAGCAGCTTGGGACTAGCGGGGGGCACAGATACGCAGTATTTT

j_gene: TRBJ2-3
v_gene: TRBV27
abundance: -
d_gene: TRBD2
CDR3aa: CASSFLAGGGDTQYF
CDR3nt: TGTGCCAGCAGTTTCCTAGCGGGGGGTGGAGATACGCAGTATTTT

j_gene: TRBJ1-4
v_gene: TRBV19
abundance: -
d_gene: -
CDR3aa: CASSIGGASTTNEKLFF
CDR3nt: TGTGCCAGTAGTATTGGAGGGGCCTCTACAACTAATGAAAAACTGTTTTTT

j_gene: TRBJ1-5
v_gene: TRBV19
abundance: -
d_gene: -
CDR3aa: CASTYRASNQPQHF
CDR3nt: TGTGCCAGTACTTACAGGGCGAGCAATCAGCCCCAGCATTTT

j_gene: TRBJ2-3
v_gene: TRBV7-2
abundance: -
d_gene: -
CDR3aa: CASSLVSGTDTQYF
CDR3nt: TGTGCCAGCAGCTTAGTTAGCGGCACAGATACGCAGTATTTT

j_gene: TRBJ2-3
v_gene: TRBV18
abundance: -
d_gene: -
CDR3aa: CASLGGSTDTQYF
CDR3nt: TGTGCCAGCCTGGGGGGAAGCACAGATACGCAGTATTTT

j_gene: TRBJ1-4
v_gene: TRBV4-3
abundance: -
d_gene: TRBD1
CDR3aa: CASSQDLTGSEKLFF
CDR3nt: TGCGCCAGCAGCCAAGACTTGACAGGGAGTGAAAAACTGTTTTTT

j_gene: TRBJ1-2
v_gene: TRBV28
abundance: -
d_gene: TRBD1
CDR3aa: CASNLGRGDGYTF
CDR3nt: TGTGCCAGCAACTTAGGCAGGGGGGATGGCTACACCTTC

j_gene: TRBJ1-2
v_gene: TRBV7-8
abundance: -
d_gene: -
CDR3aa: CASSLDWGGGYTF
CDR3nt: TGTGCCAGCAGCTTAGACTGGGGAGGAGGCTACACCTTC

j_gene: TRBJ2-7
v_gene: TRBV28
abundance: -
d_gene: TRBD1
CDR3aa: CASSPGQATYEQYF
CDR3nt: TGTGCCAGCAGCCCCGGACAGGCCACCTACGAGCAGTACTTC

j_gene: TRBJ2-7
v_gene: TRBV4-1
abundance: -
d_gene: -
CDR3aa: CASSTRLNYEQYF
CDR3nt: TGCGCCAGCAGCACCAGACTCAACTACGAGCAGTACTTC